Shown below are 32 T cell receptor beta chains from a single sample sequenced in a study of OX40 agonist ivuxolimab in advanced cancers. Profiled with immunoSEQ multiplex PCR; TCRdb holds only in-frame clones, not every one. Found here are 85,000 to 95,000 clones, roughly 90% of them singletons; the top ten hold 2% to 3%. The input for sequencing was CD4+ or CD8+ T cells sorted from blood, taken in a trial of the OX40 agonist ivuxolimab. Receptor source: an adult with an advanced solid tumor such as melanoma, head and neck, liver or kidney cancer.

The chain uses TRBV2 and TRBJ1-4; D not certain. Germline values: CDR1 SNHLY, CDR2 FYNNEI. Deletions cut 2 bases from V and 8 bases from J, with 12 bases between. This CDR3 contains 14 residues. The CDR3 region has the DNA TGTGCCAGCAGTGAAACAAGGTTAGGGGAAAAACTGTTTTTT. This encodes CASSETRLGEKLFF. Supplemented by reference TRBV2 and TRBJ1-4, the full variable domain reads EPEVTQTPSHQVTQMGQEVILRCVPISNHLYFYWYRQILGQKVEFLVSFYNNEISEKSEIFDDQFSVERPDGSNFTLKIRSTKLEDSAMYFCASSETRLGEKLFFGSGTQLSVL.

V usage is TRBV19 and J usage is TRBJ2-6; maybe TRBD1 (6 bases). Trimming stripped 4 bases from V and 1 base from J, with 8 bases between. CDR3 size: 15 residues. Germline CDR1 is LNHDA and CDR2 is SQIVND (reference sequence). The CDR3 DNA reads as TGTGCCAGTAGTAATCAGGGGTCTGGGGCCAACGTCCTGACTTTC. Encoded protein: CASSNQGSGANVLTF.

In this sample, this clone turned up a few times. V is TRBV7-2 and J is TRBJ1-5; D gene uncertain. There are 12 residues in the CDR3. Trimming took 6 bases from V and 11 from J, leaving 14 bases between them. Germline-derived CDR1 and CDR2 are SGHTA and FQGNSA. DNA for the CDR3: TGTGCCAGCAGTTTGGACGGCCTAACCCAGCATTTT. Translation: CASSLDGLTQHF.

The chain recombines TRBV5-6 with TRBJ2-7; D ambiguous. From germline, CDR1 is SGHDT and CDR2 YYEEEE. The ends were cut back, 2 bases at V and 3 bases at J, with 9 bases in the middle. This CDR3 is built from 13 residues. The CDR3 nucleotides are TGTGCCAGCAGCTTTAGCCTCAACTACGAGCAGTACTTC. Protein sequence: CASSFSLNYEQYF.

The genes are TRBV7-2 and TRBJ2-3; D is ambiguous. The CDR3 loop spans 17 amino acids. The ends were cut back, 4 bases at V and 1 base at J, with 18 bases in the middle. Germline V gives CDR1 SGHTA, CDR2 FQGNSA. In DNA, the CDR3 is TGTGCCAGCAGCTCCCCCCCCCGGTGGAGCGGCACAGATACGCAGTATTTT. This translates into CASSSPPRWSGTDTQYF.

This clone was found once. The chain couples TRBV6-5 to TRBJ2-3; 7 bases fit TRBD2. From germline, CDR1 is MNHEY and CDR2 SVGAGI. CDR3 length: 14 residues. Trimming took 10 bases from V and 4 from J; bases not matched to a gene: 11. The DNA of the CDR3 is TGTGCCACAAAGGTAGCGGGCCGGGCAGATACGCAGTATTTT. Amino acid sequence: CATKVAGRADTQYF.

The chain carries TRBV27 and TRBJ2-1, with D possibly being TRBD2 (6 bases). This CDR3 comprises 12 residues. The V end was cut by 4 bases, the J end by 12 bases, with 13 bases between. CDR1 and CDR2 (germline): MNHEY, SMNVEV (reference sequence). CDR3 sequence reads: CASSSLRGGQFF. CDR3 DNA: TGTGCCAGCAGTTCACTGCGGGGCGGGCAGTTCTTC.

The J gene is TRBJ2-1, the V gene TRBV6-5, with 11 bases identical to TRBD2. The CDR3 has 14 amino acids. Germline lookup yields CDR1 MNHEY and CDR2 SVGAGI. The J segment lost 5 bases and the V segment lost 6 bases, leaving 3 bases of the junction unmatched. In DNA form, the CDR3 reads TGTGCCAGCAGACCGGGACTAGCGGACAATGAGCAGTTCTTC. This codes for CASRPGLADNEQFF.

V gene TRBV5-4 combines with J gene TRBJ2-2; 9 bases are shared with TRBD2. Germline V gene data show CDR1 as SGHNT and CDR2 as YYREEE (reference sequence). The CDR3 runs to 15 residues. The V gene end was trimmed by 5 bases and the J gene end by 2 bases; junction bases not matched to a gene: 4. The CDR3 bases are TGTGCCAGCAGTAGCGGGGGATTAAACACCGGGGAGCTGTTTTTT. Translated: CASSSGGLNTGELFF.

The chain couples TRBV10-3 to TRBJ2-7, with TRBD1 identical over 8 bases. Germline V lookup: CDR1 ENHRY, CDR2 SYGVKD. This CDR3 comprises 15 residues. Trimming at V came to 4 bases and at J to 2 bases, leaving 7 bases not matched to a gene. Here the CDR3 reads CAISGRTGSAYEQYF. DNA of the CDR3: TGTGCCATCAGTGGTCGGACAGGGAGTGCCTACGAGCAGTACTTC.

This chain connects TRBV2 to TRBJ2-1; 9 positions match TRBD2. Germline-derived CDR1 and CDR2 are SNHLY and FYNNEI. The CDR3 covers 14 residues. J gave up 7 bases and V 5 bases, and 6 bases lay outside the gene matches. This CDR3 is CASSNSGGLNEQFF. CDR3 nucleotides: TGTGCCAGCAGTAATAGCGGGGGCCTGAATGAGCAGTTCTTC.

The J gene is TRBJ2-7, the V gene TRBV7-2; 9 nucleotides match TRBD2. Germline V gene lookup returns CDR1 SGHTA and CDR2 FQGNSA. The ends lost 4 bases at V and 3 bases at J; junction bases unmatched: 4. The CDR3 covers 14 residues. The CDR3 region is CASSSRLADYEQYF. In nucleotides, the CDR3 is TGTGCCAGCAGCTCCCGACTAGCGGACTACGAGCAGTACTTC.

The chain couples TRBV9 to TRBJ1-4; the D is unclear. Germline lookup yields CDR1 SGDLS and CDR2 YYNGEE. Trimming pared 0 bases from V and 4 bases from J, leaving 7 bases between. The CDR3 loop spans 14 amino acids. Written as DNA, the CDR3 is TGTGCCAGCAGCGTAGGGGCGGGTAATGAAAAACTGTTTTTT. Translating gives CASSVGAGNEKLFF.

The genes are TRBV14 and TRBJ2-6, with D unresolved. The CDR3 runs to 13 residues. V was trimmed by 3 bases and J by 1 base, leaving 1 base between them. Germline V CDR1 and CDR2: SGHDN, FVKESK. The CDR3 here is CASSQSGANVLTF. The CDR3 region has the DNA TGTGCCAGCAGCCAGTCTGGGGCCAACGTCCTGACTTTC.

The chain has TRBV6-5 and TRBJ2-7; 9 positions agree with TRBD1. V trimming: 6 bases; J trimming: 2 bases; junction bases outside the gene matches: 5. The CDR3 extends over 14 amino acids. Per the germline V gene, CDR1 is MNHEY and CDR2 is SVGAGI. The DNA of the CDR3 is TGTGCCAGCAGAAAGGGACAGGGAACCTACGAGCAGTACTTC. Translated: CASRKGQGTYEQYF.

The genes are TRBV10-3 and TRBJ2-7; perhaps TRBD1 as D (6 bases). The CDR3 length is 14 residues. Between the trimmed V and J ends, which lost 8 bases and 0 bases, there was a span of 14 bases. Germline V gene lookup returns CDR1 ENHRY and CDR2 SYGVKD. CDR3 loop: CAIQRTGSSYEQYF. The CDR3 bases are TGTGCCATCCAGCGAACAGGGAGCTCCTACGAGCAGTACTTC.

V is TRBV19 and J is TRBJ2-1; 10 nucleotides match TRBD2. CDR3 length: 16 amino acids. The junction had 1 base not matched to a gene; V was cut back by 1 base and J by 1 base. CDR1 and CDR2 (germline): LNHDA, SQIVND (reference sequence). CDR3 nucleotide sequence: TGTGCCAGTAGTATAGGGACTAGCGGATCCTACAATGAGCAGTTCTTC. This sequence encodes CASSIGTSGSYNEQFF.

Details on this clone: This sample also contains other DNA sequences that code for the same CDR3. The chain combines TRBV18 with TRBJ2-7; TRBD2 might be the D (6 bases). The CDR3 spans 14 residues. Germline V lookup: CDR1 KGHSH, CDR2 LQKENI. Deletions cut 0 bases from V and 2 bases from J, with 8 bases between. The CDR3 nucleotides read TGTGCCAGCTCACCACCGGGACTCCCCTACGAGCAGTACTTC. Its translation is CASSPPGLPYEQYF.

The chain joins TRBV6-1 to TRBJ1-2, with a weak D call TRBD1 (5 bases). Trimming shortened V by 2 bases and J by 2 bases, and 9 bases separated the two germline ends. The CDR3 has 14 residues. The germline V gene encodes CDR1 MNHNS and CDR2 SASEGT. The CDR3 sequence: CASSEIGGNYGYTF. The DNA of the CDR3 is TGTGCCAGCAGTGAAATCGGGGGGAACTATGGCTACACCTTC.

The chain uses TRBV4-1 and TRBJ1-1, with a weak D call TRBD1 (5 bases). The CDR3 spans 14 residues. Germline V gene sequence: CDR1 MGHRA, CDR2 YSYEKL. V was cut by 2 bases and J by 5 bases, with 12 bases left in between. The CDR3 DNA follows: TGCGCCAGCAGCCAATTGAAAGGGGATACTGAAGCTTTCTTT. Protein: CASSQLKGDTEAFF.

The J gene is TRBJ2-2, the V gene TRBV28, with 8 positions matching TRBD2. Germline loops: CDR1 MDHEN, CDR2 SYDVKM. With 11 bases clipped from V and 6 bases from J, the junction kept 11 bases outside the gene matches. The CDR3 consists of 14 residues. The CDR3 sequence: CAGRDGTRAGELFF. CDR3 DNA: TGTGCCGGTCGTGACGGGACTAGGGCCGGGGAGCTGTTTTTT.

CDR3 coding DNA: TGTGCCAGCAGCTTCAGACTATCTCCTGAGCAGTACTTC. Encoded protein: CASSFRLSPEQYF. This chain joins TRBV5-4 and TRBJ2-7, with a tentative D call TRBD2 (5 bases). V shed 2 bases and J shed 7 bases, with 13 bases lying between them. Germline CDR1 is SGHNT and CDR2 is YYREEE (reference sequence). CDR3 size: 13 residues.

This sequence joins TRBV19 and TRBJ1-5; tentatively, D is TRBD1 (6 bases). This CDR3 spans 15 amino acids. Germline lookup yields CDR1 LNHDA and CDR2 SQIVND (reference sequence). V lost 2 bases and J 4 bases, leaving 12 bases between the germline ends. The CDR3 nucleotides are TGTGCCAGTAGTATACGTACAGGGCCTAATCAGCCCCAGCATTTT. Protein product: CASSIRTGPNQPQHF.

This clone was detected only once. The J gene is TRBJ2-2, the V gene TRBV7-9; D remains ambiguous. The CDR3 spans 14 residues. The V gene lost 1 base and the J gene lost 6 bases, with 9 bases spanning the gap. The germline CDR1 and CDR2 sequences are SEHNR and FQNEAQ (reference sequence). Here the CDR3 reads CASSLELKPGELFF. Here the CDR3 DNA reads TGTGCCAGCAGCTTAGAGTTGAAACCCGGGGAGCTGTTTTTT.

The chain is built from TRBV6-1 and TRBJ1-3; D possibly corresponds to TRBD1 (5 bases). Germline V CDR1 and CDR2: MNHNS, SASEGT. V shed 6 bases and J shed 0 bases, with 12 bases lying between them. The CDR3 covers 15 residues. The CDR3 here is CASSLGAFSGNTIYF. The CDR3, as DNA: TGTGCCAGCAGCCTTGGGGCATTCTCTGGAAACACCATATATTTT.

The CDR3 region is CASSQEGTSSNSPLHF. The CDR3 DNA follows: TGCGCCAGCAGCCAAGAGGGGACGTCCAGCAATTCACCCCTCCACTTT. The genes are TRBV4-1 and TRBJ1-6; TRBD1 might be the D (5 bases). Between the trimmed V and J ends, which lost 0 bases and 7 bases, there was a span of 13 bases. Germline CDR1 reads MGHRA; CDR2 reads YSYEKL. The CDR3 length is 16 residues.

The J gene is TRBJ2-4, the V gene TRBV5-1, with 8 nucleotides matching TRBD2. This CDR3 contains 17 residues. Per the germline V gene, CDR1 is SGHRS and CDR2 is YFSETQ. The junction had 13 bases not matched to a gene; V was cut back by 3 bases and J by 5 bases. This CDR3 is CASSSRTGTRDENIQYF. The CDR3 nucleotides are TGCGCCAGCAGCTCAAGAACCGGGACTAGAGACGAAAACATTCAGTACTTC.

The CDR3 DNA is TGTGCCAGCATTGGACAGGGGGCCCAAAGCTCCTACAATGAGCAGTTCTTC. Protein product: CASIGQGAQSSYNEQFF. V gene TRBV28 combines with J gene TRBJ2-1; 11 bases fit TRBD1. This CDR3 is 17 amino acids long. The germline V gene encodes CDR1 MDHEN and CDR2 SYDVKM. Trimming cost V 7 bases and J 0 bases; bases outside gene matches: 8.

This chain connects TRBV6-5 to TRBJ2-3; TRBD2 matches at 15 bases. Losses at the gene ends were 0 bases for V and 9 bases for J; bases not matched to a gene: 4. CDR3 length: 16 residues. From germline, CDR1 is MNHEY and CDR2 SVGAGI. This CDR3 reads CASSYSGLAGGKTQYF. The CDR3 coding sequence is TGTGCCAGCAGTTACTCGGGACTAGCGGGAGGAAAGACGCAGTATTTT.

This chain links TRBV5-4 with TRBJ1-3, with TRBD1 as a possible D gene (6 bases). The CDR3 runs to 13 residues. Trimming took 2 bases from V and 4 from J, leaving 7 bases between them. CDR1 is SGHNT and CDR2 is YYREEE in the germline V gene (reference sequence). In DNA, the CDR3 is TGTGCCAGCAGCTTAGGACAGGGAAACACCATATATTTT. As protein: CASSLGQGNTIYF. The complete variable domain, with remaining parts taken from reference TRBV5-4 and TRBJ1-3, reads ETGVTQSPTHLIKTRGQQVTLRCSSQSGHNTVSWYQQALGQGPQFIFQYYREEENGRGNFPPRFSGLQFPNYSSELNVNALELDDSALYLCASSLGQGNTIYFGEGSWLTVV.

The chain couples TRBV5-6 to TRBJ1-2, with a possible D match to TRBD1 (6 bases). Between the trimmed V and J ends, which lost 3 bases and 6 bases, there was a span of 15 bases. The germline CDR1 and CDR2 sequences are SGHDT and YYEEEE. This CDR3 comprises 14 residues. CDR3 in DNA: TGTGCCAGCAGCTACGCTGACAGGTTTCATGGCTACACCTTC. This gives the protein CASSYADRFHGYTF.

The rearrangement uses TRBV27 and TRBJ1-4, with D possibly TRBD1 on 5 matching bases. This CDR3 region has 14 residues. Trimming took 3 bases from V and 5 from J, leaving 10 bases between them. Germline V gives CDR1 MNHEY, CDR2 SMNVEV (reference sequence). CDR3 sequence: CASSFQGLNEKLFF. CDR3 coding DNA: TGTGCCAGCAGTTTTCAGGGTTTAAATGAAAAACTGTTTTTT.